The source of this TCR beta chain is a study of monozygotic twins with cystic fibrosis. Comment on this clone: What it recognizes is unknown.

Broader study findings: Monozygotic CF twin pairs shared significantly more nucleotide-identical clonotypes than unrelated CF individuals did. V usage most resembled the co-twin in 13 of 16 pairs.

V was pared by 6 bases and J by 4 bases, with 19 bases between. The CDR3 spans 15 residues. The V gene's germline CDR1 is MRHNA and CDR2 SNTAGT. Measured with immunoSEQ multiplex PCR; TCRdb has only the in-frame clones, and not every one. Of about 12,000 clones in the sample, approximately 85% were seen once. The gene calls are TRBV6-4 and TRBJ2-7; possibly TRBD1 for D (6 bases). The TCR comes from a young man with cystic fibrosis. The sequencing input was blood. Here the CDR3 DNA reads TGTGCCAGCAGCCCCCGGGGTGGGGGCGAGTACGAGCAGTACTTC. Its translation: CASSPRGGGEYEQYF.